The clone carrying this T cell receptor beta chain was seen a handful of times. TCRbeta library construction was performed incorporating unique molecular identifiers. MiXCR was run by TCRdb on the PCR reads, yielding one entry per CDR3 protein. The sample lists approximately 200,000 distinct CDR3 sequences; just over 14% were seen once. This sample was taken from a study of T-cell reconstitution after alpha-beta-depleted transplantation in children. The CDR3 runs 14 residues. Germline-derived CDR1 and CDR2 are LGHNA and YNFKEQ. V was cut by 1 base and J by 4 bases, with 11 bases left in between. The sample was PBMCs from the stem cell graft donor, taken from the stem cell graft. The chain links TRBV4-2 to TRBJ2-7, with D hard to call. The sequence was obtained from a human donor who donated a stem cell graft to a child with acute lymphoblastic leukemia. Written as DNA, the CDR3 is TGTGCCAGCAGCCAAGGAGGCCCATCTTACGAGCAGTACTTC. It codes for CASSQGGPSYEQYF.